A single TCR beta chain is shown here with its context. Its target is unknown. The data belong to a study of CD8 T cells in ankylosing spondylitis. Study findings and constraints: One TCR beta motif, made up of eight or nine highly homologous variants, appeared characteristic of ankylosing spondylitis blood.

V was cut by 4 bases and J by 2 bases, with 7 bases left in between. The CDR3 has 13 amino acids. The germline V gene encodes CDR1 SGHTA and CDR2 FQGNSA. Using quantitative 5'-RACE with molecular barcodes, the authors made TCR beta libraries. In TCRdb, the 5' RACE reads were re-called with MiXCR into one record per CDR3 protein. The table includes fewer than 450,000 distinct CDR3 sequences, roughly a sixth detected once. The specimen was blood, either unsorted or a sorted T cell fraction (not recorded which). The receptor was derived from a male donor with ankylosing spondylitis. This chain joins TRBV7-2 and TRBJ2-3; D is unresolved. CDR3 sequence: CASSSRATDTQYF. The CDR3 bases are TGTGCCAGCAGCTCTAGGGCCACAGATACGCAGTATTTT.